What follows describes a single TCR beta chain. Its antigen is unknown. CDR1 and CDR2 (germline): KGHSH, LQKENI. The CDR3 is 16 amino acids. V shed 0 bases and J shed 2 bases, with 11 bases lying between them. These data originate in a study of cytomegalovirus exposure and HLA in healthy donors. Broader study findings: Cytomegalovirus-associated status was assigned to about 160 TCR beta chains. While the bulk of TCR sequences proved rare, some public TCRs turned up in many donors.

Clones were sequenced by immunoSEQ multiplex PCR, and TCRdb holds only the in-frame ones, with some missing. Of roughly 150,000 clones listed, around 96% are singletons. This clonotype was obtained from a woman aged 18-35 years in good health and CMV-seronegative. The J gene is TRBJ1-5, the V gene TRBV18; D might be TRBD1 (5 bases). The material sequenced was PBMCs. CDR3 DNA sequence: TGTGCCAGCTCACCACCGAGTCAGGGTCGCAATCAGCCCCAGCATTTT. It translates to CASSPPSQGRNQPQHF.